This TCR beta chain appears in the sequencing data of a study of PD-1 blockade in classical Hodgkin lymphoma. This clone has just a few counts. Specified time point: cycle 4 day 1 (C4D1), after six to seven weeks of nivolumab. Patients all relapsed after autologous stem cell transplantation, and there was variation in brentuximab vedotin exposure. Magnetic negative selection isolated CD8+ T cells from thawed PBMCs. TCRdb's table, derived via immunoSEQ multiplex PCR, lists solely in-frame clones and lacks some. The sample lists several thousand clones; roughly 60% were seen once. The receptor was isolated from a human donor with classical Hodgkin lymphoma. The source material was CD8+ T cells from blood, sampled before the fourth cycle of nivolumab.

Written as DNA, the CDR3 is TGTGCCAGCAGCTTGGGATGGGAGCAGGGACCCTCCTACGAGCAGTACTTC. Translated: CASSLGWEQGPSYEQYF. The chain employs TRBV5-4 and TRBJ2-7, with D perhaps matching TRBD1 or TRBD2 (5 bases each). CDR1 is SGHNT and CDR2 is YYREEE in the germline V gene (reference sequence). This CDR3 has 17 residues. The V end was cut by 0 bases, the J end by 0 bases, with 16 bases between.